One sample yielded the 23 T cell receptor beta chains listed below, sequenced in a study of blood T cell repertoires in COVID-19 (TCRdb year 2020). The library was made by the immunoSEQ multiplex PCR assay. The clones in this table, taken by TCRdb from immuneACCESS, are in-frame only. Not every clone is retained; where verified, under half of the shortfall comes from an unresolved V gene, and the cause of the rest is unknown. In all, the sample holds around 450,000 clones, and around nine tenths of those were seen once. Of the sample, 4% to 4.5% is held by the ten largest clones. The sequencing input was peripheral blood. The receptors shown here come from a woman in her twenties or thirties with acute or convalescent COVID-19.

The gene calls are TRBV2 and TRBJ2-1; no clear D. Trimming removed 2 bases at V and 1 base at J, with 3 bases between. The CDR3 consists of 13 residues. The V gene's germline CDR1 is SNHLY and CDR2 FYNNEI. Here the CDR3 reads CASSEYSYNEQFF. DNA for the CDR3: TGTGCCAGCAGTGAATATTCCTACAATGAGCAGTTCTTC. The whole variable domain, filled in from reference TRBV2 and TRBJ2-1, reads EPEVTQTPSHQVTQMGQEVILRCVPISNHLYFYWYRQILGQKVEFLVSFYNNEISEKSEIFDDQFSVERPDGSNFTLKIRSTKLEDSAMYFCASSEYSYNEQFFGPGTRLTVL.

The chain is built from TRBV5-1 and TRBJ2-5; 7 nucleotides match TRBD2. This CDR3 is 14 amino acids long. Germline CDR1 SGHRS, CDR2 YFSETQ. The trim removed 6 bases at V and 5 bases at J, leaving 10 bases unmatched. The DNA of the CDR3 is TGCGCCAGCACCCCCCTGGGGGGGTGGGAGACCCAGTACTTC. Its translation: CASTPLGGWETQYF.

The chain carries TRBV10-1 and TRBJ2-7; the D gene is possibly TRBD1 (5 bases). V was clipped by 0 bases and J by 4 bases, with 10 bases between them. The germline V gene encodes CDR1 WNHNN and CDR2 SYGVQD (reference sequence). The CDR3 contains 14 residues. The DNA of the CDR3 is TGCGCCAGCAGTGAGTCGGGTAGGGGATACGAGCAGTACTTC. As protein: CASSESGRGYEQYF.

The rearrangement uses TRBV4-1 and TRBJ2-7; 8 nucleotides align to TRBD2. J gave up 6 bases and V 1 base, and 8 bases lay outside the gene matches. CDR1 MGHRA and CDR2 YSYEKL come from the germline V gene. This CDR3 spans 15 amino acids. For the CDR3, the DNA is TGCGCCAGCAGCCAAGTGAGCGGCGGGAGGACCGAGCAGTACTTC. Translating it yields CASSQVSGGRTEQYF.

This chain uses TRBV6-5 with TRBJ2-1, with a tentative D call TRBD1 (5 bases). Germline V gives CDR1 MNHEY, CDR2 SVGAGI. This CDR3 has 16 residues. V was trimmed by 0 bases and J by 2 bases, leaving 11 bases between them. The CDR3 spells CASSYSNRFAYNEQFF. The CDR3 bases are TGTGCCAGCAGTTACTCGAACAGGTTCGCCTACAATGAGCAGTTCTTC.

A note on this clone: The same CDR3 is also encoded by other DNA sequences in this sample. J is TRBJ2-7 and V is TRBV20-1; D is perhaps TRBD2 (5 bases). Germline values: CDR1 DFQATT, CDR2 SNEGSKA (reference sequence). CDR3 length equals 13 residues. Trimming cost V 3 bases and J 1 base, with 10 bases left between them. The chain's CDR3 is CSASRGLSYEQYF. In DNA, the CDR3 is TGCAGTGCTAGTCGTGGACTGTCCTACGAGCAGTACTTC.

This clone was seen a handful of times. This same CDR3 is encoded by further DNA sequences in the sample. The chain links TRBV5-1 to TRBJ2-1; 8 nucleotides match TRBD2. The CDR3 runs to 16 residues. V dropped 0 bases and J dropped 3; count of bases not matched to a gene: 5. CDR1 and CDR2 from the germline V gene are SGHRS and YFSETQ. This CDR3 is CASSLVASGGYNEQFF. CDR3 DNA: TGCGCCAGCAGCTTGGTAGCGAGCGGGGGCTACAATGAGCAGTTCTTC.

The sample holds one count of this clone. CDR3 amino acids: CASGEGNLNTEAFF. The CDR3 DNA reads as TGTGCCAGCGGGGAGGGGAACTTGAACACTGAAGCTTTCTTT. The chain joins TRBV2 to TRBJ1-1, with D maybe TRBD1 (5 bases). This CDR3 region has 14 residues. Trimming removed 8 bases at V and 0 bases at J, with 13 bases between. Per germline, CDR1 SNHLY and CDR2 FYNNEI.

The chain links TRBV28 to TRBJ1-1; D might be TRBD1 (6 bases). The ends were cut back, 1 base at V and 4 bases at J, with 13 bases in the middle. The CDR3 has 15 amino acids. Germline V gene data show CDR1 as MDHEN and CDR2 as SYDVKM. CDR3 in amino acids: CASSLSAGAVTEAFF. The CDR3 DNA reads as TGTGCCAGCAGTTTATCCGCAGGGGCGGTCACTGAAGCTTTCTTT.

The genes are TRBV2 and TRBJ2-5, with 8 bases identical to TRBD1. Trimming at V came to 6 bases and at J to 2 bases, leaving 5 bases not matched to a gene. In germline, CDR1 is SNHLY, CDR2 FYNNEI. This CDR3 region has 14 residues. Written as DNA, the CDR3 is TGTGCCAGCAGCCCGGACAGGGCACAAGAGACCCAGTACTTC. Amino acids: CASSPDRAQETQYF.

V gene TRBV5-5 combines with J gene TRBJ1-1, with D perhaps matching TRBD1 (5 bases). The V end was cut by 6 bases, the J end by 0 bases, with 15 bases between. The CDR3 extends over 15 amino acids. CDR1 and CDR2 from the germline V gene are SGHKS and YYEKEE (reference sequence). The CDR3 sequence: CASIPYDSMNTEAFF. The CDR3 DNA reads TGTGCCAGCATTCCTTATGACAGCATGAACACTGAAGCTTTCTTT.

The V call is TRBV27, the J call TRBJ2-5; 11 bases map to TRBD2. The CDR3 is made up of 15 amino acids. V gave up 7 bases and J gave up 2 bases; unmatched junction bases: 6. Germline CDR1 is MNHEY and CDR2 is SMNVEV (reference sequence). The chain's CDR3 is CASMDLAGGQETQYF. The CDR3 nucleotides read TGTGCCAGCATGGACTTAGCGGGGGGGCAAGAGACCCAGTACTTC.

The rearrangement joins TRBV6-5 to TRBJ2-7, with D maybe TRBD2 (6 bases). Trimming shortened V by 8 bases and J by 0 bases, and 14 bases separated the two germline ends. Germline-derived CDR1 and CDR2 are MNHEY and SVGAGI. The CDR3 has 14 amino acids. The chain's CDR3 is CASQGGTSSYEQYF. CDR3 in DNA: TGTGCCAGCCAAGGAGGGACCAGCTCCTACGAGCAGTACTTC.

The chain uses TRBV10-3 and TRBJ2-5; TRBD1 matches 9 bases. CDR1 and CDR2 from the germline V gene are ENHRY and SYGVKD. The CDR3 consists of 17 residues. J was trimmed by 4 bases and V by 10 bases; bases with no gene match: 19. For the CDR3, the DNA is TGTGCCACCCGCCCAGGGACAGGGTTTACCGGGGGAGAGACCCAGTACTTC. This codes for CATRPGTGFTGGETQYF.

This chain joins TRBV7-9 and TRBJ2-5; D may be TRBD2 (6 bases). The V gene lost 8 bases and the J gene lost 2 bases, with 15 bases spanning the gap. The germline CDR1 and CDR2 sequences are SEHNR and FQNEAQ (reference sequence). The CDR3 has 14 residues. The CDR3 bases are TGTGCCAGCGGCGCCCGCGGGGAGCAAGAGACCCAGTACTTC. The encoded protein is CASGARGEQETQYF.

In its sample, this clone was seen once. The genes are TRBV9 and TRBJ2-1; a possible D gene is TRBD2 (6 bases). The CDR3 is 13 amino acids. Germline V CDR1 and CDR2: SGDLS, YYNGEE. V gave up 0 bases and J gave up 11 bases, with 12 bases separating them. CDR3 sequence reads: CASSVGDLTQQFF. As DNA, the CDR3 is TGTGCCAGCAGCGTAGGGGACTTAACCCAGCAGTTCTTC. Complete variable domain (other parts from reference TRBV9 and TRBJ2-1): DSGVTQTPKHLITATGQRVTLRCSPRSGDLSVYWYQQSLDQGLQFLIQYYNGEERAKGNILERFSAQQFPDLHSELNLSSLELGDSALYFCASSVGDLTQQFFGPGTRLTVL.

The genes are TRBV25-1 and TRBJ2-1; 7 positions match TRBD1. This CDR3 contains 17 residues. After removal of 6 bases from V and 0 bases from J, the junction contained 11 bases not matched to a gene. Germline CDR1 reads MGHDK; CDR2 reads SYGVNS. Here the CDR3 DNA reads TGTGCCAGCAGGGACACTAGGGGGCATAGCTCCTACAATGAGCAGTTCTTC. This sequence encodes CASRDTRGHSSYNEQFF.

Here the CDR3 reads CASSQEGSLGLSYNEQFF. The CDR3, as DNA: TGTGCCAGCAGCCAAGAGGGTTCCCTAGGACTCTCCTACAATGAGCAGTTCTTC. The rearrangement links TRBV4-2 to TRBJ2-1; D is possibly TRBD2 (5 bases). CDR1 and CDR2 from the germline V gene are LGHNA and YNFKEQ. The CDR3 length is 18 residues. V was trimmed by 0 bases and J by 0 bases, leaving 15 bases between them.

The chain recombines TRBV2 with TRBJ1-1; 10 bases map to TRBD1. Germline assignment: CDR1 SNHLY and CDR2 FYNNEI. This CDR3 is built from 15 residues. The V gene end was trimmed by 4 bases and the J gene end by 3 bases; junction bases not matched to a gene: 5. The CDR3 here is CASSVAGTGDTEAFF. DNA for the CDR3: TGTGCCAGCAGTGTAGCCGGGACAGGGGACACTGAAGCTTTCTTT.

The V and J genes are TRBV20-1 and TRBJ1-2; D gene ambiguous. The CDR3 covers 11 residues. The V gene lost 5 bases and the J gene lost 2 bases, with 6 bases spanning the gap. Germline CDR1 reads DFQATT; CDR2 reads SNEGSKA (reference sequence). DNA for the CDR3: TGCAGTGCTGCGCAAAACTATGGCTACACCTTC. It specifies CSAAQNYGYTF.

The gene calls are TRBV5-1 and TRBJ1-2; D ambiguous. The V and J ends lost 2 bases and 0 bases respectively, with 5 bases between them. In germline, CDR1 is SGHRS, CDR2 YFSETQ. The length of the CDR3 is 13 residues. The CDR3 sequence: CASSFDTNYGYTF. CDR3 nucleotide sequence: TGCGCCAGCAGCTTCGACACTAACTATGGCTACACCTTC.

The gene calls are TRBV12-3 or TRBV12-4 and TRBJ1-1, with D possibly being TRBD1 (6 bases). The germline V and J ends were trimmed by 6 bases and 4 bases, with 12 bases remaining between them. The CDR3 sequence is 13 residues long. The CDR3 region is CASRHREGTEAFF. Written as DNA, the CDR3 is TGTGCCAGCAGGCACAGGGAGGGCACTGAAGCTTTCTTT.

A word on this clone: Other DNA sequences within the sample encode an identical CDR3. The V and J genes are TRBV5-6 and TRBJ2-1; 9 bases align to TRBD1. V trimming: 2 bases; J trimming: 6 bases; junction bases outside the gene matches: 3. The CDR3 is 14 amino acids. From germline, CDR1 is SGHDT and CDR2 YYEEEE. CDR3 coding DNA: TGTGCCAGCAGCTTCGGGACAGGGAGCAATGAGCAGTTCTTC. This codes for CASSFGTGSNEQFF.